Listed below are T cell receptor beta chains from one sample, sequenced in a study of human T cells and chemical hapten exposure. TCRdb itself ran the RACE reads through MiXCR, one entry per CDR3 protein. The sample contains fewer than 500,000 distinct CDR3 sequences, about 4.4% of which appear only once. The sequenced sample was whole blood, obtained in connection with sensitization to the hapten diphenylcyclopropenone (DPC). The source is a woman in her forties or fifties with alopecia areata. Some clones in this sample may be carry-over from other donors' samples. CDR3s include the opening cysteine and the closing phenylalanine or tryptophan.

v_call,j_call,cdr3_aa
TRBV7-2,TRBJ1-2,CASSLQGPNYGYTF
TRBV20-1,TRBJ1-1,CSARVTGREAFF
TRBV29-1,TRBJ2-3,CSVRKEGGTDTQYF
TRBV6-5,TRBJ1-3,CASSRQTGNTIYF
TRBV29-1,TRBJ2-7,CSVATGPEQYF
TRBV18,TRBJ2-3,CASSPPVGTLNTDTQYF
TRBV12-3/TRBV12-4,TRBJ1-1,CASSPGHASPEAFF
TRBV29-1,TRBJ2-1,CSVEDWTGSSYNEQFF
TRBV6-1,TRBJ1-1,CASSEATAQERAFF
TRBV15,TRBJ1-3,CATSRDSSPSGNTIYF
TRBV6-2/TRBV6-3,TRBJ1-1,CASNQARTGNTEAFF
TRBV7-6,TRBJ2-1,CASSLKLHSSYNEQFF
TRBV5-6,TRBJ2-3,CASSGLTQRKYF
TRBV25-1,TRBJ2-2,CASSSGQGFGELFF
TRBV5-1,TRBJ2-5,CASSYYRLAGVDGTQYF
TRBV27,TRBJ2-7,CASAMTGSSYEQYF
TRBV30,TRBJ1-3,CAWSVQSGNTIYF
TRBV29-1,TRBJ2-7,CSVPGRGSYEQYF
TRBV5-1,TRBJ2-3,CASSPGQTRDTQYF
TRBV29-1,TRBJ1-4,CSVRAPNEKLFF
TRBV20-1,TRBJ2-1,CSAAGGGAMTYNEQFF
TRBV6-5,TRBJ1-3,CASSYETGTGNTIYF
TRBV7-2,TRBJ2-5,CASSLIGVQETQYF
TRBV4-1,TRBJ2-1,CASSRQTGAYNEQFF
TRBV13,TRBJ2-3,CASSSDLAGGPADTQYF
TRBV3-1,TRBJ1-1,CASSHEARTEAFF
TRBV20-1,TRBJ1-3,CSAPGLSGNTIYF
TRBV5-1,TRBJ2-7,CASSHGYSYEQYF
TRBV6-6,TRBJ1-1,CASSYGQVNTEAFF
TRBV5-1,TRBJ2-1,CASSSRWTYNEQFF
TRBV11-2,TRBJ2-5,CASSLPGSLYQETQYF
TRBV7-9,TRBJ1-5,CASSLEGQGLAQPQHF
TRBV10-3,TRBJ1-6,CAISPEDTNSPLHF
TRBV30,TRBJ2-5,CAWSTGTGGREETQYF
TRBV5-6,TRBJ1-1,CASSFGQGAEAFF
TRBV12-3/TRBV12-4,TRBJ1-2,CASSLSSSSSPYGYTF
TRBV25-1,TRBJ2-1,CASSEVLAGINEQFF
TRBV2,TRBJ1-4,CASSTGQPSVKLFF
TRBV13,TRBJ2-7,CASSPYSSGGTHEQYF
TRBV7-9,TRBJ1-4,CASQPGVLNEKLFF
TRBV12-3/TRBV12-4,TRBJ2-7,CASSGPPGAGNEQYF
TRBV10-3,TRBJ2-3,CAISDYLEDTDTQYF
TRBV4-3,TRBJ2-1,CASSQERWTEQFF
TRBV2,TRBJ1-5,CASSAHRTQHF
TRBV20-1,TRBJ1-1,CSARDGQMNTEAFF
TRBV7-2,TRBJ2-7,CASSLGDRGYEQYF
TRBV13,TRBJ2-4,CASSLGRLSSKNIQYF
TRBV5-4,TRBJ1-2,CASSPPDRESGYTF
TRBV28,TRBJ1-2,CASSSLAILYGYTF
TRBV2,TRBJ2-3,CASSEAQTGKDTQYF
TRBV12-3/TRBV12-4,TRBJ1-2,CASSPGQGARIGYTF
TRBV6-1,TRBJ1-2,CASSEWTGASYGYTF
TRBV29-1,TRBJ2-7,CSVARWGLAVTYEQYF
TRBV11-2,TRBJ1-2,CASSLPPVLGYTF